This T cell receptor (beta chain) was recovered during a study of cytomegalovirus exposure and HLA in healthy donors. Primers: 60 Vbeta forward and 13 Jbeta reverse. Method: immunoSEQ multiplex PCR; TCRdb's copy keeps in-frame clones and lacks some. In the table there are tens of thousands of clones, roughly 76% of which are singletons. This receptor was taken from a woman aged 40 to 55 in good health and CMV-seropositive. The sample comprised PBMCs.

The CDR3 bases are TGTGCCAGCAGTTTAGAACAGGCTCATAATGAGCAGTTCTTC. Protein sequence: CASSLEQAHNEQFF. This chain joins TRBV27 and TRBJ2-1, with D maybe TRBD1 (5 bases). The germline gives CDR1 MNHEY, CDR2 SMNVEV (reference sequence). The CDR3 sequence is 14 residues long. Trimming pared 2 bases from V and 7 bases from J, leaving 12 bases between.